A single sample gave rise to the 14 T cell receptor beta chains below, sequenced in a study of blood T cell repertoires in COVID-19. Clones were read by immunoSEQ multiplex PCR, and TCRdb kept only the in-frame ones, dropping some. The sample lists about 190,000 clones; 82% were seen once. The source material was PBMCs or T cells enriched from blood (not recorded which). The receptors stem from a woman aged 55-70 years with acute COVID-19.

The rearrangement joins TRBV11-3 to TRBJ1-1; 8 bases align to TRBD1. V shed 4 bases and J 4 bases; nucleotides not matched to a gene: 5. Germline V gene lookup returns CDR1 SGHNT and CDR2 YENEEA. The CDR3 consists of 14 residues. CDR3 in amino acids: CASSSGGRGTEAFF. DNA of the CDR3: TGTGCCAGCAGCTCAGGGGGCAGGGGCACTGAAGCTTTCTTT.

Notes on this clone: A junction end diverges from the germline sequence, so it may reflect a read error. The CDR3 nucleotides read TGTGCCAGCACACCCACTAGCGGGGAGAATGAGCAGTTCTTC. As protein: CASTPTSGENEQFF. V is TRBV18 and J is TRBJ2-1; 10 nucleotides line up with TRBD2. The CDR3 covers 14 residues. Germline CDR1 reads KGHSH; CDR2 reads LQKENI.

CDR3 nucleotide sequence: TGTGCCAGCAGTGAGGACAGGCGGGCGAGGGAAAAACTGTTTTTT. Amino acids: CASSEDRRAREKLFF. V gene TRBV7-8 combines with J gene TRBJ1-4; 7 bases align to TRBD1. The CDR3 is 15 amino acids. Germline assignment: CDR1 SGHVS and CDR2 FQNEAQ. The ends lost 6 bases at V and 8 bases at J; junction bases unmatched: 12.

V usage is TRBV3-1 (or the pseudogene TRBV3-2) and J usage is TRBJ1-4; 10 bases line up with TRBD1. The CDR3 length is 15 residues. V lost 4 bases and J lost 8; bases outside the gene matches: 7. Germline CDR1 LGHDT, CDR2 YNNKEL (reference sequence). The CDR3 protein is CASSRPGQGREKLFF. The CDR3 DNA sequence: TGTGCCAGCAGCCGGCCGGGACAGGGGCGCGAAAAACTGTTTTTT.

This clone was seen only a few times. The chain joins TRBV29-1 to TRBJ1-5, with TRBD1 as a possible D gene (6 bases). This CDR3 comprises 13 residues. Germline-derived CDR1 and CDR2 are SQVTM and ANQGSEA. Trimming took 7 bases from V and 3 from J, leaving 13 bases between them. CDR3 region: CSGLTGVNQPQHF. CDR3 bases: TGCAGCGGGCTGACAGGAGTCAATCAGCCCCAGCATTTT.

The chain uses TRBV10-3 and TRBJ1-2, with D possibly TRBD1 on 6 matching bases. V lost 2 bases, J lost 8 bases, and 12 bases lay in between. This CDR3 has 13 residues. Germline V lookup: CDR1 ENHRY, CDR2 SYGVKD. The DNA of the CDR3 is TGTGCCATCAGTGAGGGGCCAGGGGCCGGCTACACCTTC. This codes for CAISEGPGAGYTF.

The chain recombines TRBV19 with TRBJ1-6, with a possible D match to TRBD1 (5 bases). The CDR3 totals 15 residues. Germline V gene sequence: CDR1 LNHDA, CDR2 SQIVND (reference sequence). V lost 3 bases, J lost 6 bases, and 12 bases lay in between. CDR3 coding DNA: TGTGCCAGTAGTATCCCCCAGGGAGGTAATTCACCCCTCCACTTT. Its protein is CASSIPQGGNSPLHF.

This clone has a single count. The V and J genes are TRBV9 and TRBJ1-2; D remains unclear. Trimming stripped 0 bases from V and 0 bases from J, with 15 bases between. Looked up from germline, CDR1 is SGDLS and CDR2 is YYNGEE. This CDR3 contains 17 residues. In DNA form, the CDR3 reads TGTGCCAGCAGCGTAGGTATTGTAGCACCCGCTAACTATGGCTACACCTTC. Amino acids: CASSVGIVAPANYGYTF.

This clone has a handful of counts. CDR3 sequence (DNA): TGTGCCAGCAGTCGACAGGGGATGGGGAGAAATGAGCAGTTCTTC. Protein sequence: CASSRQGMGRNEQFF. The V gene is TRBV28, the J gene TRBJ2-1, with 8 positions matching TRBD1. Germline V gives CDR1 MDHEN, CDR2 SYDVKM. V shed 5 bases, J shed 7 bases, and the junction held 10 bases outside the gene matches. The CDR3 has 15 amino acids. The entire variable domain, with the rest obtained from reference TRBV28 and TRBJ2-1, is as follows: DVKVTQSSRYLVKRTGEKVFLECVQDMDHENMFWYRQDPGLGLRLIYFSYDVKMKEKGDIPEGYSVSREKKERFSLILESASTNQTSMYLCASSRQGMGRNEQFFGPGTRLTVL.

The V gene is TRBV5-1, the J gene TRBJ1-1; D is unresolved. This CDR3 comprises 13 residues. Trimming stripped 1 base from V and 7 bases from J, with 11 bases between. The germline gives CDR1 SGHRS, CDR2 YFSETQ. The CDR3 spells CASSLSPEGEAFF. The DNA for the CDR3 is TGCGCCAGCAGCTTGTCCCCCGAGGGTGAAGCTTTCTTT.

The chain is built from TRBV4-2 and TRBJ1-2, with 8 nucleotides matching TRBD1. Germline loops: CDR1 LGHNA, CDR2 YNFKEQ. This CDR3 region has 14 residues. With V trimmed by 3 bases and J by 3 bases, 3 bases remained unmatched. The CDR3 nucleotides read TGTGCCAGCAGCCAGACGACAGGGGACTATGGCTACACCTTC. Its protein product is CASSQTTGDYGYTF.

The rearrangement joins TRBV4-2 to TRBJ2-3, with D maybe TRBD2 (6 bases). The ends were cut back, 4 bases at V and 1 base at J, with 18 bases in the middle. Germline values: CDR1 LGHNA, CDR2 YNFKEQ. The CDR3 extends over 17 amino acids. CDR3 region: CASSRVDGASGTDTQYF. The DNA for the CDR3 is TGTGCCAGCAGCCGGGTTGATGGCGCTAGCGGCACAGATACGCAGTATTTT.

This clone came up once. V usage is TRBV3-1 (or the pseudogene TRBV3-2) and J usage is TRBJ2-7; D possibly corresponds to TRBD1 (6 bases). Germline CDR1 and CDR2: LGHDT and YNNKEL (reference sequence). Trimming cost V 0 bases and J 12 bases, with 12 bases left between them. There are 12 residues in the CDR3. This chain's CDR3 is CASSQERRQVYF. CDR3 nucleotide sequence: TGTGCCAGCAGCCAAGAAAGGAGACAGGTGTACTTC.

The chain combines TRBV10-3 with TRBJ2-7, with D perhaps matching TRBD2 (6 bases). Deletions cut 2 bases from V and 7 bases from J, with 15 bases between. CDR1 ENHRY and CDR2 SYGVKD come from the germline V gene. CDR3 size: 14 residues. The CDR3 loop reads CAISEIRGKGEQYV. The DNA for the CDR3 is TGTGCCATCAGTGAGATACGGGGGAAGGGGGAGCAGTACGTC.